This TCR beta chain was recorded in a study of T cell responses to AZD1222 COVID-19 vaccine. Study-wide results and limits: Donors, mostly white British, included more females; clonal diversity was possibly underestimated. The reported proportion of spike-specific TCRs targeting unmutated variant regions was nearly half. At 160-218 and 743-854, vaccine-associated CD4 TCRs were dominant, and they spanned spike. At baseline, seropositivity was found in only a handful of AZD1222 recipients.

As concerns this clone: Its target is not known.

The protocol was immunoSEQ multiplex PCR, while the TCRdb copy is restricted to in-frame clones and leaves out a portion. The sample has 150,000 to 200,000 clones, more than 75% seen once. The germline V gene encodes CDR1 LNHDA and CDR2 SQIVND (reference sequence). Germline trimming cut 5 bases from V and 6 bases from J; bases unmatched to any gene: 13. This CDR3 comprises 17 residues. This TCR was sampled from an adult who received the AZD1222 COVID-19 vaccine. This sequence joins TRBV19 and TRBJ2-2, with TRBD1 matching 9 bases. The sample here was peripheral blood, taken 28 days after the second AZD1222 dose. CDR3 protein: CASSVPQGAVGSGELFF. Written as DNA, the CDR3 is TGTGCCAGTAGTGTTCCACAGGGGGCGGTTGGGTCCGGGGAGCTGTTTTTT. The full variable domain, in which reference TRBV19 and TRBJ2-2 provide the parts outside the CDR3, is DGGITQSPKYLFRKEGQNVTLSCEQNLNHDAMYWYRQDPGQGLRLIYYSQIVNDFQKGDIAEGYSVSREKKESFPLTVTSAQKNPTAFYLCASSVPQGAVGSGELFFGEGSRLTVL.